One and the same sample provided the 20 T cell receptor beta chains below, sequenced in a study of early T cells in non-severe SARS-CoV-2 infection (dated by TCRdb to about 2021). Libraries came from 5' RACE. The sequencing machine was a NextSeq 500. TCRdb trimmed public reads at Q25 via fastp, called clones via MiXCR and kept in-frame beta chains. Entries that share a CDR3 protein sequence are merged under the most common genes and DNA. In this sample the table shows 90,000 to 120,000 distinct CDR3 sequences, over 8.5% of which occur a single time. The biggest ten clones account for about 7.6% of the sample. Sequenced input: whole blood. The origin of the receptors is an adult who was a healthcare worker with PCR-confirmed SARS-CoV-2 infection or an uninfected control (not recorded which).

This clonotype has a count of ten or more. The chain links TRBV6-1 to TRBJ2-2; 9 bases are shared with TRBD1. Trimming took 4 bases from V and 6 from J; bases not matched to a gene: 6. The germline V gene encodes CDR1 MNHNS and CDR2 SASEGT. This CDR3 contains 15 residues. The CDR3 here is CASSVRQGGPGELFF. In DNA form, the CDR3 reads TGTGCCAGCAGTGTCCGACAGGGGGGTCCCGGGGAGCTGTTTTTT.

This chain connects TRBV28 to TRBJ1-5, with TRBD1 as a possible D gene (5 bases). The CDR3 is made up of 14 amino acids. Deletions cut 1 base from V and 7 bases from J, with 11 bases between. Per the germline V gene, CDR1 is MDHEN and CDR2 is SYDVKM. CDR3 sequence: CASSLSGYGQPQHF. In nucleotides, the CDR3 is TGTGCCAGCAGTTTATCAGGGTATGGACAGCCCCAGCATTTT.

This clonotype was counted at least ten times. This chain links TRBV20-1 with TRBJ2-7; a weak D match, TRBD2 (5 bases). V lost 6 bases and J 0 bases, leaving 12 bases between the germline ends. Germline lookup yields CDR1 DFQATT and CDR2 SNEGSKA (reference sequence). CDR3 size: 13 residues. As DNA, the CDR3 is TGCAGTGCCATACTAGTTGGCTCCTACGAGCAGTACTTC. Translation gives CSAILVGSYEQYF.

V and J are TRBV12-3 or TRBV12-4 and TRBJ2-3; 13 bases match TRBD2. The ends lost 4 bases at V and 3 bases at J; junction bases unmatched: 7. This CDR3 has 17 residues. CDR3 nucleotide sequence: TGTGCCAGCAGTTGGACTAGCGGGAGAATTTCAACAGATACGCAGTATTTT. Translating it yields CASSWTSGRISTDTQYF.

This clonotype has at least ten counts. CDR3 sequence (DNA): TGTGCCAGCAGCTTAGTTGTCCATGAAGCTTTCTTT. The encoded protein is CASSLVVHEAFF. This chain joins TRBV7-9 and TRBJ1-1; D is unclear. V dropped 1 base and J dropped 7 bases, with 7 bases sitting between them. The CDR3 extends over 12 amino acids. Germline CDR1 SEHNR, CDR2 FQNEAQ (reference sequence).

V gene TRBV5-1 combines with J gene TRBJ1-3; D gene unclear. Germline assignment: CDR1 SGHRS and CDR2 YFSETQ. This CDR3 spans 16 amino acids. V shed 2 bases and J shed 6 bases, with 18 bases lying between them. CDR3 in amino acids: CASSFDGISPENTIYF. The CDR3 DNA follows: TGCGCCAGCAGCTTCGACGGGATCTCTCCGGAAAACACCATATATTTT. Variable domain in full (rest from reference TRBV5-1 and TRBJ1-3): KAGVTQTPRYLIKTRGQQVTLSCSPISGHRSVSWYQQTPGQGLQFLFEYFSETQRNKGNFPGRFSGRQFSNSRSEMNVSTLELGDSALYLCASSFDGISPENTIYFGEGSWLTVV.

The V gene is TRBV3-2, the J gene TRBJ2-7; the table names TRBD2, a call not compared with the DNA. TRBV3-2 is tagged as a pseudogene. The CDR3 length is 17 residues. The CDR3, as DNA: TGTGCCAGCAGCCAAGGAGTTCGGCTAGCGGGACCCTACGAGCAGTACTTC. It is translated as CASSQGVRLAGPYEQYF.

This chain joins TRBV29-1 and TRBJ2-1; TRBD2 matches 7 bases. This CDR3 spans 14 amino acids. V was clipped by 7 bases and J by 6 bases; unmatched bases: 12. Germline lookup yields CDR1 SQVTM and CDR2 ANQGSEA. The CDR3 region is CSAAQRLALNEQFF. The CDR3 nucleotides read TGCAGCGCTGCCCAAAGACTAGCCCTCAATGAGCAGTTCTTC.

This clonotype was counted ten times or more. The chain links TRBV12-3 or TRBV12-4 to TRBJ1-2, with D hard to call. With 5 bases removed from V and 4 bases from J, the gap between germline ends came to 11 bases. This CDR3 spans 13 amino acids. The CDR3 here is CASSPQSFYGYTF. CDR3 DNA: TGTGCCAGCAGTCCACAGAGTTTCTATGGCTACACCTTC.

This clonotype has just a few counts. The chain couples TRBV20-1 to TRBJ2-1; TRBD2 matches 7 bases. The CDR3 totals 14 residues. Losses at the gene ends were 5 bases for V and 9 bases for J; bases not matched to a gene: 13. Germline CDR1 and CDR2: DFQATT and SNEGSKA (reference sequence). CDR3 protein: CSALRQRGFFEQFF. In DNA, the CDR3 is TGCAGTGCTCTCCGGCAGCGGGGTTTTTTTGAGCAGTTCTTC.

The V call is TRBV6-6, the J call TRBJ2-5; D is unclear. Per germline, CDR1 MNHNY and CDR2 SVGAGI (reference sequence). V lost 0 bases to trimming and J lost 7 bases, with 6 bases between them. The CDR3 is made up of 12 amino acids. For the CDR3, the DNA is TGTGCCAGCAGTTACTCGCCAGGGACCCAGTACTTC. Its translation is CASSYSPGTQYF.

This clonotype was detected only a few times. This chain uses TRBV20-1 with TRBJ2-4, with D possibly matching TRBD2 (5 bases). The CDR3 totals 13 residues. Germline CDR1 reads DFQATT; CDR2 reads SNEGSKA (reference sequence). V gave up 3 bases and J gave up 8 bases, with 14 bases separating them. The CDR3 DNA reads as TGCAGTGCTAGCCCGGAGGAAACTGACATTCAGTACTTC. This encodes CSASPEETDIQYF.

This chain connects TRBV7-6 to TRBJ2-1; D might be TRBD2 (7 bases). Germline V gives CDR1 SGHVS, CDR2 FNYEAQ. CDR3 size: 12 residues. V gave up 5 bases and J gave up 10 bases, with 12 bases separating them. The DNA for the CDR3 is TGTGCCAGCAGCCCAGGGGAGGGGGAGCAGTTCTTC. Its protein is CASSPGEGEQFF.

Only a few counts were recorded for this clonotype. The chain uses TRBV18 and TRBJ2-7; D is possibly TRBD2 (6 bases). Germline CDR1 and CDR2: KGHSH and LQKENI. The V gene lost 5 bases and the J gene lost 5 bases, with 22 bases spanning the gap. The CDR3 has 16 amino acids. The CDR3 DNA follows: TGTGCCAGCTCATCCCTGGGTGGAGGGCAGATCAACGAGCAGTACTTC. Encoded protein: CASSSLGGGQINEQYF.

In regard to this clonotype: The junction departs from germline at one end; a sequencing error may be responsible. The rearrangement joins TRBV13 to TRBJ1-2; no firm D call. This CDR3 has 11 residues. Germline assignment: CDR1 PRHDT and CDR2 FYEKMQ (reference sequence). The CDR3 reads CASSYNYDYTF. The CDR3 bases are TGTGCCAGCAGCTACAACTATGACTACACCTTC.

J is TRBJ2-7 and V is TRBV6-1; D is undetermined. Trimming took 7 bases from V and 5 from J, leaving 9 bases between them. The CDR3 has 11 residues. In germline, CDR1 is MNHNS, CDR2 SASEGT. The CDR3 sequence: CASISGHEQYF. Written as DNA, the CDR3 is TGTGCCAGCATCTCGGGTCACGAGCAGTACTTC.

V is TRBV4-3 and J is TRBJ2-3; TRBD2 matches at 10 bases. V dropped 1 base and J dropped 0; count of bases not matched to a gene: 1. Germline CDR1 is LGHNA and CDR2 is YSLEER. There are 16 residues in the CDR3. The CDR3 sequence: CASSQVLAGSTDTQYF. The DNA of the CDR3 is TGCGCCAGCAGCCAAGTACTAGCGGGAAGCACAGATACGCAGTATTTT.

Regarding this clonotype: The junction differs from germline at one of its ends, possibly a read error. The gene calls are TRBV3-1 and TRBJ2-7; D gene ambiguous. The CDR3 loop spans 11 amino acids. Germline values: CDR1 LGHDT, CDR2 YNNKEL (reference sequence). This CDR3 reads CASSQLGGLHF. In nucleotides, the CDR3 is TGTGCCAGCAGCCAACTAGGCGGTCTACACTTC.

This clonotype was recorded many times. CDR3 in amino acids: CSVAAKLAKNIQYF. The CDR3 DNA reads TGCAGCGTTGCGGCCAAGCTAGCCAAAAACATTCAGTACTTC. The V call is TRBV29-1, the J call TRBJ2-4; D unresolved. With 4 bases removed from V and 0 bases from J, the gap between germline ends came to 10 bases. Germline V gene lookup returns CDR1 SQVTM and CDR2 ANQGSEA. This CDR3 region has 14 residues. Full variable domain (missing parts from reference TRBV29-1 and TRBJ2-4): SAVISQKPSRDICQRGTSLTIQCQVDSQVTMMFWYRQQPGQSLTLIATANQGSEATYESGFVIDKFPISRPNLTFSTLTVSNMSPEDSSIYLCSVAAKLAKNIQYFGAGTRLSVL.

The sample holds many counts of this clonotype. This chain joins TRBV15 and TRBJ2-7, with 7 bases fitting TRBD1. The germline V gene encodes CDR1 LNHNV and CDR2 YYDKDF (reference sequence). V dropped 3 bases and J dropped 2; count of bases not matched to a gene: 1. The CDR3 runs 13 residues. CDR3 bases: TGTGCCACCAGCAGGGACAGGACCTACGAGCAGTACTTC. Translating it yields CATSRDRTYEQYF.